The clone carrying this T cell receptor beta chain turned up a few times. Its antigen is unidentified. These data are taken from a study of identical twins. MiXCR, applied by TCRdb to the 5' RACE reads, yields one record per CDR3 protein. This table holds roughly 1.6 million distinct CDR3 sequences, roughly a third found once. Findings of the study overall: Low generation-probability sequences were in excess among twin-shared out-of-frame alpha sequences. Modelling approaches yielded underestimates of out-of-frame TCR alpha sharing between monozygotic twins.

Sequenced sample: cord blood. This TCR derives from a newborn girl in good health.

The CDR3 bases are TGCGCCAGCAGCCATCTGGGACTAAAGGTCACAGATACGCAGTATTTT. As protein: CASSHLGLKVTDTQYF. The chain employs TRBV4-1 and TRBJ2-3; TRBD2 aligns across 7 bases. After removal of 3 bases from V and 2 bases from J, the junction contained 8 bases not matched to a gene. CDR1 MGHRA and CDR2 YSYEKL come from the germline V gene. The CDR3 contains 16 residues.